This TCR beta chain was observed in a study of cytomegalovirus exposure and HLA in healthy donors. Points from the study as a whole: Being indistinguishable, some V segments were excluded, TRBV6-2 and TRBV6-3 among them.

In the PCR, 60 Vbeta and 13 Jbeta primers were used. The assay was immunoSEQ multiplex PCR, and TCRdb's table has in-frame clones only and misses some. The sample includes over 150,000 clones, over 60% of them seen just once. Regarding this clone: Its antigen is as yet unknown.

This CDR3 has 16 residues. The V segment lost 5 bases and the J segment 4 bases; nucleotides outside the gene matches: 10. Germline lookup yields CDR1 SGHAT and CDR2 FQNNGV. The material sequenced was PBMCs. This receptor was taken from a man aged 25-45 years in good health and CMV-seropositive. The chain couples TRBV11-2 to TRBJ2-1, with TRBD1 matching 8 bases. In DNA, the CDR3 is TGTGCCAGCAGCCGTCGTACAGGGGGTGCGTACAATGAGCAGTTCTTC. It specifies CASSRRTGGAYNEQFF. The variable domain in full, completed from reference TRBV11-2 and TRBJ2-1, reads EAGVAQSPRYKIIEKRQSVAFWCNPISGHATLYWYQQILGQGPKLLIQFQNNGVVDDSQLPKDRFSAERLKGVDSTLKIQPAKLEDSAVYLCASSRRTGGAYNEQFFGPGTRLTVL.